The present T cell receptor beta chain was sequenced within a study of T-cell reconstitution after alpha-beta-depleted transplantation in children. The germline CDR1 and CDR2 sequences are MDHEN and SYDVKM. Deletions cut 6 bases from V and 8 bases from J, with 20 bases between. The CDR3 is 16 amino acids. The library targeted TCRbeta and was prepared with unique molecular identifiers. From the PCR reads, TCRdb called clonotypes with MiXCR, one entry per CDR3 protein. The repertoire consists of hundreds of thousands of distinct CDR3 sequences, with about an eighth occurring once and the leading ten covering about 6%.

The TCR sequence derives from a human donor who donated a stem cell graft to a child with combined immunodeficiency. Sequences were derived from PBMCs from the stem cell graft donor, sampled from the stem cell graft. The gene calls are TRBV28 and TRBJ1-6; no clear D. CDR3 sequence reads: CASRSPGSTKHSPLHF. CDR3 sequence (DNA): TGTGCCAGCAGATCTCCGGGAAGCACTAAGCATTCACCCCTCCACTTT.